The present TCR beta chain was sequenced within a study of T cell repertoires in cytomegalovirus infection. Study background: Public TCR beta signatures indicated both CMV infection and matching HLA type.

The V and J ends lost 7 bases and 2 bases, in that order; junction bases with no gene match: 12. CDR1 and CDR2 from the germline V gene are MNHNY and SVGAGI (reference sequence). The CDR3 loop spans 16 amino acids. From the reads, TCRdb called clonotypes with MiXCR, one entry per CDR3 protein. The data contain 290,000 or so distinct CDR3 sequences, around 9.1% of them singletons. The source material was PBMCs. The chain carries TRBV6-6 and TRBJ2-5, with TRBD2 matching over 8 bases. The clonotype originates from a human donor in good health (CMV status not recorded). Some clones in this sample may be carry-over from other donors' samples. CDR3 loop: CASNPWAGGWQETQYF. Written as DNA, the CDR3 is TGTGCCAGCAATCCCTGGGCGGGGGGATGGCAAGAGACCCAGTACTTC.